Below, 12 T cell receptor beta chains from the same sample are listed, as sequenced in a study of cytomegalovirus exposure and HLA in healthy donors. PCR amplification relied on 60 Vbeta primers (plus 13 Jbeta primers). Assay used: immunoSEQ multiplex PCR; TCRdb lists only in-frame clones, some missing. Of roughly 190,000 clones in the sample, about an eighth were seen once. The material sequenced was PBMCs. The source is a man aged 45-60 years in good health and CMV-seropositive.

In this sample, this clone turned up a few times. CDR3 residues: CASGDRGNAEAFF. The CDR3 coding sequence is TGTGCCAGCGGTGACAGGGGTAACGCTGAAGCTTTCTTT. The rearrangement joins TRBV5-6 to TRBJ1-1, with 8 bases fitting TRBD1. CDR1 SGHDT and CDR2 YYEEEE come from the germline V gene. V lost 7 bases to trimming and J lost 6 bases; unmatched junction nucleotides: 8. The CDR3 has 13 residues. Using reference TRBV5-6 and TRBJ1-1 for the parts outside the CDR3, the full variable domain is DAGVTQSPTHLIKTRGQQVTLRCSPKSGHDTVSWYQQALGQGPQFIFQYYEEEERQRGNFPDRFSGHQFPNYSSELNVNALLLGDSALYLCASGDRGNAEAFFGQGTRLTVV.

The genes are TRBV29-1 and TRBJ2-3, with 8 bases aligning to TRBD1. The CDR3 extends over 15 amino acids. Germline CDR1 reads SQVTM; CDR2 reads ANQGSEA. J lost 5 bases, V lost 6 bases, and 13 bases had no gene match. The CDR3 loop reads CSVKRTGPRRDTQYF. As DNA, the CDR3 is TGCAGCGTCAAACGGACAGGGCCCCGGAGAGATACGCAGTATTTT.

V is TRBV7-9 and J is TRBJ1-5; TRBD1 aligns across 8 bases. V lost 4 bases and J lost 0; bases outside the gene matches: 8. This CDR3 comprises 17 residues. Germline V gives CDR1 SEHNR, CDR2 FQNEAQ (reference sequence). This chain's CDR3 is CASSYGQGVISNQPQHF. The CDR3 DNA is TGTGCCAGCAGCTACGGACAGGGAGTCATTAGCAATCAGCCCCAGCATTTT.

This clone was recorded a few times. The chain links TRBV10-1 to TRBJ1-1; D possibly corresponds to TRBD1 (6 bases). CDR1 and CDR2 from the germline V gene are WNHNN and SYGVQD (reference sequence). This CDR3 has 15 residues. The V and J ends lost 4 bases and 0 bases respectively, with 12 bases between them. The CDR3 nucleotides read TGCGCCAGCAGTGCACAGGGAATCATGAACACTGAAGCTTTCTTT. It yields the protein CASSAQGIMNTEAFF.

A few counts support this clone. The genes are TRBV29-1 and TRBJ1-2; TRBD1 agrees at 9 bases. The trim removed 7 bases at V and 7 bases at J, leaving 13 bases unmatched. CDR3 length equals 14 residues. Germline V lookup: CDR1 SQVTM, CDR2 ANQGSEA. Here the CDR3 reads CSAGPTGGQSGYTF. The DNA of the CDR3 is TGCAGCGCCGGCCCGACAGGGGGTCAGTCTGGCTACACCTTC.

This clone was detected ten times or more. The chain is built from TRBV19 and TRBJ1-1, with D possibly matching TRBD1 (6 bases). Trimming took off 6 bases at V and 7 bases at J, with 15 bases between the two ends. The CDR3 contains 13 residues. Germline lookup yields CDR1 LNHDA and CDR2 SQIVND (reference sequence). The CDR3 is CASSPRQAREAFF. The CDR3 bases are TGTGCCAGTAGCCCTCGACAGGCTCGTGAAGCTTTCTTT.

This sequence joins TRBV10-3 and TRBJ1-2; the D gene is possibly TRBD1 (6 bases). Germline-derived CDR1 and CDR2 are ENHRY and SYGVKD. Deletions cut 6 bases from V and 7 bases from J, with 15 bases between. The CDR3 loop spans 13 amino acids. CDR3 sequence reads: CAISRQGLAGYTF. In nucleotides, the CDR3 is TGTGCCATCAGCAGGCAGGGGTTGGCTGGCTACACCTTC.

The gene calls are TRBV7-6 and TRBJ2-1, with 11 positions matching TRBD2. The germline CDR1 and CDR2 sequences are SGHVS and FNYEAQ. The V segment lost 3 bases and the J segment 8 bases; nucleotides outside the gene matches: 6. The CDR3 spans 15 residues. The CDR3 DNA reads TGTGCCAGCAGCTTTAGGCTAGCGGGGGGCGATGAGCAGTTCTTC. It yields the protein CASSFRLAGGDEQFF.

This clone was counted a few times. The sample has other DNA sequences that encode this CDR3 too. The gene calls are TRBV27 and TRBJ2-7; possible D gene TRBD2, 5 bases. The CDR3 runs to 14 residues. Germline V gene sequence: CDR1 MNHEY, CDR2 SMNVEV (reference sequence). V lost 6 bases, J lost 0 bases, and 12 bases lay in between. The CDR3 region has the DNA TGTGCCAGCAGAGCGAGCGGCAGCTCCTACGAGCAGTACGTC. It is translated as CASRASGSSYEQYV.

V usage is TRBV4-3 and J usage is TRBJ2-1; TRBD1 matches at 8 bases. V was clipped by 2 bases and J by 8 bases; unmatched bases: 2. The CDR3 sequence is 13 residues long. The germline V gene encodes CDR1 LGHNA and CDR2 YSLEER. CDR3: CASSQQGAYEQFF. In DNA, the CDR3 is TGCGCCAGCAGCCAACAGGGGGCGTATGAGCAGTTCTTC.

This rearrangement joins TRBV5-6 to TRBJ2-5; a weak D match, TRBD1 (6 bases). Deletions cut 7 bases from V and 6 bases from J, with 10 bases between. This CDR3 contains 11 residues. Germline V gives CDR1 SGHDT, CDR2 YYEEEE. CDR3 in DNA: TGTGCCAGCCACAGGGATAAGACCCAGTACTTC. It encodes CASHRDKTQYF. Variable domain in full (rest from reference TRBV5-6 and TRBJ2-5): DAGVTQSPTHLIKTRGQQVTLRCSPKSGHDTVSWYQQALGQGPQFIFQYYEEEERQRGNFPDRFSGHQFPNYSSELNVNALLLGDSALYLCASHRDKTQYFGPGTRLLVL.

This clone showed up just a few times. The J gene is TRBJ1-1, the V gene TRBV27, with D possibly TRBD1 on 5 matching bases. Looked up from germline, CDR1 is MNHEY and CDR2 is SMNVEV (reference sequence). V was cut by 3 bases and J by 5 bases, with 10 bases left in between. The CDR3 covers 13 residues. The CDR3 region is CASSFHRLTEAFF. In nucleotides, the CDR3 is TGTGCCAGCAGTTTTCACAGGTTAACTGAAGCTTTCTTT.